The 29 T cell receptor delta chains presented below share a single source sample, sequenced in a study of gamma-delta chains in newborns, infants, children. TCRdb made new clone calls on the reads using CATT. The sample shows some 4,000 delta-chain clones, 2.5% to 3.5% of them seen only once. Sequenced material: blood. Source of these receptors: a child who was a newborn, infant or young child, either healthy, febrile or measles-vaccinated (not recorded which).

This clone has only a few counts. Only one base separates this from a far larger clonotype, so it likely reflects a read error. The identical CDR3 is also encoded by other nucleotide sequences in the sample. The chain employs TRDV2 and TRDJ2, with TRDD3 matching 7 bases. Per germline, CDR1 GEAIGNYY and CDR2 EKD. The length of the CDR3 is 13 residues. CDR3 nucleotide sequence: TGTGCCTGTGACACCTGGGGGACAGCGCAACTCTTCTTT. As protein: CACDTWGTAQLFF.

This clone qualifies as medium-sized. J is TRDJ3 and V is TRDV2; TRDD3 agrees at 10 bases. V shed 3 bases and J 0 bases; nucleotides not matched to a gene: 13. CDR3 length: 21 amino acids. Germline CDR1 and CDR2: GEAIGNYY and EKD. The CDR3 DNA follows: TGTGCCTGTGACTCCTTGTATACTGGGGGATGGAGCTCCTGGGACACCCGACAGATGTTTTTC. Protein: CACDSLYTGGWSSWDTRQMFF.

This clone turned up a few times. The mismatch at residue 4 between this DNA's translation and the TCRdb protein of a much larger clone likely reflects a read error; the protein shown is translated from the DNA. The rearrangement uses TRDV2 and TRDJ2; TRDD3 agrees at 9 bases. J was trimmed by 1 base and V by 5 bases; bases with no gene match: 7. The CDR3 contains 16 residues. The germline V gene has CDR1 GEAIGNYY and CDR2 EKD. The CDR3 spells CACGTVGDSLTAQLFF. CDR3 DNA: TGTGCCTGTGGCACGGTGGGGGATAGTTTGACAGCACAACTCTTCTTT.

Comment on this clone: This may come from a read error, since a much larger clone is one base off. The same CDR3 can be traced to other DNA sequences in this sample. The CDR3 bases are TGCGCCTGTGACACCTTAGAAGGGATTTCGAGCTCCTGGGACACCCGACAGATGTTTTTC. It specifies CACDTLEGISSSWDTRQMFF. This chain joins TRDV2 and TRDJ3, with D perhaps matching TRDD3 (5 bases). CDR3 length equals 20 residues. The germline V gene encodes CDR1 GEAIGNYY and CDR2 EKD.

As for this clone: One end of the junction does not line up with germline, which may come from a read error. V usage is TRDV1 and J usage is TRDJ2, with 12 bases matching TRDD3. There are 23 residues in the CDR3. Germline V CDR1 and CDR2: TSWWSYY, QGS. This CDR3 reads CALGEPALPPYWGIQSGTAQLFF. The DNA of the CDR3 is TGTGCTCTCGGGGAACCGGCACTCCCCCCGTACTGGGGGATACAATCCGGGACAGCACAACTCTTCTTT.

This clone was counted between two and nine times. This likely came from a read error, as a far larger clone is one base away. The chain combines TRDV2 with TRDJ3; 9 bases map to TRDD3. The germline V gene has CDR1 GEAIGNYY and CDR2 EKD. The CDR3 has 19 residues. The V segment lost 1 base and the J segment 2 bases; nucleotides outside the gene matches: 8. The chain's CDR3 is CACDTVRRGYAWDTRQMFF. The CDR3 DNA follows: TGTGCCTGTGACACTGTCCGCAGGGGATACGCCTGGGACACCCGACAGATGTTTTTC.

Concerning this clone itself: TCRdb shows a much larger clone's protein in place of this DNA's translation, and the two differ at residue 3, likely through a read error; the protein shown is translated from the DNA. The V call is TRDV3, the J call TRDJ1, with 10 bases aligning to TRDD3. Germline V CDR1 and CDR2: TVYSNPD, GDNSRS (reference sequence). The CDR3 sequence is 16 residues long. The trim removed 5 bases at V and 2 bases at J, leaving 14 bases unmatched. CDR3 coding DNA: TGTGCCCTTCCTATACTGGGGGATTCGTCTACCGATAAACTCATCTTT. This translates into CALPILGDSSTDKLIF.

In its sample, this clone was seen a few times. With a much larger clone just one base away, this may be a read error. The sample holds other DNA sequences that translate to the same CDR3. The chain uses TRDV2 and TRDJ1; 7 bases line up with TRDD3. The CDR3 consists of 14 residues. Germline V gene data show CDR1 as GEAIGNYY and CDR2 as EKD. CDR3 protein: CACDYWGSNDKLIF. CDR3 DNA: TGTGCCTGTGATTACTGGGGATCGAACGATAAGCTCATCTTT.

This clone was detected only a few times. A much larger clone sits a single nucleotide away, making a read error possible. Other nucleotide sequences from this sample produce the same CDR3. The CDR3 region is CALGDPAWGLLTDKLIF. The CDR3 coding sequence is TGTGCTCTTGGAGACCCGGCCTGGGGCCTCCTCACCGATAAACTCATCTTT. The chain employs TRDV1 and TRDJ1; D may be TRDD3 (6 bases). Trimming shortened V by 6 bases and J by 1 base, and 21 bases separated the two germline ends. The CDR3 totals 17 residues. Germline values: CDR1 TSWWSYY, CDR2 QGS.

This clone was observed a few times. The protein given by TCRdb reflects a much larger clone and differs at residue 5 from this DNA's translation, likely from a read error; the protein shown is the DNA's translation. The chain couples TRDV2 to TRDJ3; D not certain. V gave up 3 bases and J gave up 0 bases, with 11 bases separating them. The CDR3 consists of 17 residues. Germline assignment: CDR1 GEAIGNYY and CDR2 EKD. As DNA, the CDR3 is TGTGCCTGTGACTCCGTACTGAGCTCCTGGGACACCCGACAGATGTTTTTC. It translates to CACDSVLSSWDTRQMFF.

Details on this clone: This could be a read error, since a much larger clone is one nucleotide away. Within the sample, other DNA sequences also encode this same CDR3. The rearrangement links TRDV2 to TRDJ3; 7 nucleotides agree with TRDD3. Germline V gene data show CDR1 as GEAIGNYY and CDR2 as EKD. CDR3 length: 22 residues. V lost 0 bases and J lost 0; bases outside the gene matches: 16. CDR3 in DNA: TGTGCCTGTGACACCTCCCCGTACTGGGGAATCCCCAGCTCCTGGGACACCCGACAGATGTTTTTC. The encoded protein is CACDTSPYWGIPSSWDTRQMFF.

In this sample, this clone turned up a few times. With a far larger clone one base away, a read error is the likely cause. Within the sample, other DNA sequences also encode this same CDR3. The chain carries TRDV2 and TRDJ3, with TRDD3 matching over 10 bases. Per germline, CDR1 GEAIGNYY and CDR2 EKD. This CDR3 spans 18 amino acids. CDR3 region: CACDTAGGYSWDTRQMFF. Here the CDR3 DNA reads TGCGCCTGTGACACCGCTGGGGGATACTCCTGGGACACCCGACAGATGTTTTTC.

Remarks on this clone: Given a much more abundant clone one base away, this may be a read error. Here the CDR3 reads CACDTVGARSWDTRQMFF. DNA of the CDR3: TGTGCCTGTGACACGGTGGGGGCTCGCTCCTGGGACACCCGACAGATGTTTTTC. The genes are TRDV2 and TRDJ3, with D tentatively TRDD3 (6 bases). Per germline, CDR1 GEAIGNYY and CDR2 EKD. V was clipped by 1 base and J by 0 bases, with 12 bases between them. This CDR3 is built from 18 residues.

As regards this clone: This may arise from a read error, as a much more abundant clone is one base away. Other nucleotide sequences from this sample produce the same CDR3. The genes are TRDV2 and TRDJ3; 8 positions agree with TRDD3. CDR3 length equals 19 residues. Germline V lookup: CDR1 GEAIGNYY, CDR2 EKD. Here the CDR3 reads CACDTVLGAEAWDTRQMFF. CDR3 nucleotides: TGTGCCTGTGACACCGTACTGGGGGCCGAGGCCTGGGACACCCGACAGATGTTCTTC.

Turning to this clone: A read error may be the cause here, since a much bigger clone is one base away. This chain joins TRDV1 and TRDJ4; D is possibly TRDD2 or TRDD3 (5 bases each). This CDR3 is built from 22 residues. The V end was cut by 6 bases, the J end by 4 bases, with 42 bases between. Germline V gene sequence: CDR1 TSWWSYY, CDR2 QGS. CDR3 sequence: CALGSGTRFPFAWDAPYSPLIF. CDR3 nucleotides: TGTGCTCTTGGTTCTGGAACGAGGTTTCCTTTTGCGTGGGATGCCCCTTATTCACCCCTGATCTTT.

This clone was seen only a few times. Only one base separates this from a far larger clonotype, so it likely reflects a read error. The V call is TRDV2, the J call TRDJ2, with 8 positions matching TRDD3. This CDR3 region has 16 residues. Germline CDR1 is GEAIGNYY and CDR2 is EKD. With 2 bases clipped from V and 0 bases from J, the junction kept 4 bases outside the gene matches. The CDR3 DNA reads as TGTGCCTGTGACATACTGGGGGCTACTTTGACAGCACAACTCTTCTTT. Translating gives CACDILGATLTAQLFF.

Note on this clone: One base separates it from a far larger clone, so it is likely a read error. Distinct nucleotide sequences in the sample also encode this CDR3. The J gene is TRDJ3, the V gene TRDV2; no clear D gene. Germline V CDR1 and CDR2: GEAIGNYY, EKD. The CDR3 is 19 amino acids. This chain's CDR3 is CACDTVTPKRSWDTRQMFF. The CDR3 coding sequence is TGTGCATGTGACACCGTGACTCCCAAGCGCTCCTGGGACACCCGACAGATGTTTTTC.

On this clone itself: A read error likely explains why the TCRdb protein, taken from a much larger clone, differs from this DNA's translation at residue 3; the protein shown is translated from the DNA. V usage is TRDV2 and J usage is TRDJ2; TRDD3 matches 12 bases. Germline CDR1 reads GEAIGNYY; CDR2 reads EKD. There are 16 residues in the CDR3. Written as DNA, the CDR3 is TGTGCCTATGACCCACTGGGGGATACCCGGACAGCACAACTCTTCTTT. Translated: CAYDPLGDTRTAQLFF.

This clone was seen more than once but under ten times. This may be a read error: a much more frequent sequence differs by one nucleotide. Other DNA sequences in the same sample also yield this CDR3. The rearrangement joins TRDV2 to TRDJ3; 10 positions agree with TRDD3. The V gene's germline CDR1 is GEAIGNYY and CDR2 EKD. The CDR3 contains 20 residues. The CDR3 DNA sequence: TGTGCCTGCGACACCGCATGGGGGATACCAGGCTCCTGGGACACCCGACAGATGTTTTTC. Translated: CACDTAWGIPGSWDTRQMFF.

To note about this clone: The mismatch at residue 4 between this DNA's translation and the TCRdb protein of a much larger clone likely reflects a read error; the protein shown is translated from the DNA. This chain connects TRDV2 to TRDJ3, with no clear D. This CDR3 is 13 amino acids long. Germline V gene data show CDR1 as GEAIGNYY and CDR2 as EKD. The CDR3 region is CACVTWDTRQMFF. In DNA, the CDR3 is TGTGCCTGTGTCACCTGGGACACCCGACAGATGTTTTTC.

A word on this clone: It differs at one base from a far larger clone, so likely a read error. Other DNA sequences within the sample encode an identical CDR3. The V gene is TRDV2, the J gene TRDJ1, with TRDD3 matching over 10 bases. Trimming removed 3 bases from V and 0 bases from J; junction bases left unmatched: 6. The CDR3 covers 16 residues. The germline gives CDR1 GEAIGNYY, CDR2 EKD. CDR3 residues: CACDVLGDSNTDKLIF. Here the CDR3 DNA reads TGTGCCTGTGACGTGCTGGGGGATAGTAACACCGATAAACTCATCTTT.

This sequence joins TRDV2 and TRDJ2; 13 positions match TRDD3. Unmatched junction bases numbered 10, after V lost 4 bases and J lost 0 bases. Germline assignment: CDR1 GEAIGNYY and CDR2 EKD. There are 19 residues in the CDR3. The CDR3 coding sequence is TGTGCCTGTGATCCGATACTGGGGGATACGCCGGCTTTGACAGCACAACTCTTCTTT. This encodes CACDPILGDTPALTAQLFF.

Points on this clone: This likely came from a read error, as a far larger clone is one base away. V and J are TRDV2 and TRDJ3; 12 bases map to TRDD3. The CDR3 covers 21 residues. CDR1 is GEAIGNYY and CDR2 is EKD in the germline V gene. DNA of the CDR3: TGTGCCTGTGACACCTTACTGGGGGATACCCCAAGCTCCTGGGACACCCAACAGATGTTTTTC. As protein: CACDTLLGDTPSSWDTQQMFF.

There are a few counts of this clone. TCRdb shows a much larger clone's protein in place of this DNA's translation, and the two differ at residue 5, likely through a read error; the protein shown is translated from the DNA. The chain employs TRDV2 and TRDJ3; TRDD3 matches at 9 bases. There are 17 residues in the CDR3. Germline V gene data show CDR1 as GEAIGNYY and CDR2 as EKD. With V trimmed by 3 bases and J by 0 bases, 2 bases remained unmatched. The CDR3 protein is CACDELGDSWDTRQMFF. CDR3 sequence (DNA): TGTGCCTGTGACGAACTGGGGGACTCCTGGGACACCCGACAGATGTTTTTC.

In this sample, this clone is medium-sized. The chain uses TRDV3 and TRDJ1; D is unresolved. V shed 2 bases and J shed 2 bases, with 12 bases lying between them. The CDR3 covers 13 residues. Germline-derived CDR1 and CDR2 are TVYSNPD and GDNSRS (reference sequence). This chain's CDR3 is CAFGCSGTDKLIF. DNA of the CDR3: TGTGCCTTTGGCTGCTCCGGGACCGATAAACTCATCTTT.

The rearrangement joins TRDV2 to TRDJ3; TRDD3 is a possible D gene (5 bases). Trimming shortened V by 2 bases and J by 0 bases, and 16 bases separated the two germline ends. CDR3 size: 19 residues. Looked up from germline, CDR1 is GEAIGNYY and CDR2 is EKD. The CDR3 sequence: CACDSTGGLCSWDTRQMFF. CDR3 coding DNA: TGTGCCTGTGACAGTACTGGAGGCCTATGCTCCTGGGACACCCGACAGATGTTTTTC.

This clone was observed a handful of times. With a much larger clone just one base away, this may be a read error. V and J are TRDV2 and TRDJ3; 12 bases align to TRDD3. This CDR3 is built from 19 residues. Germline V gene sequence: CDR1 GEAIGNYY, CDR2 EKD. The CDR3 here is CACDVVLGDTAWDARQMFF. The CDR3 coding sequence is TGTGCCTGTGACGTCGTACTGGGGGATACCGCCTGGGACGCCCGACAGATGTTTTTC.

As regards this clone: It differs at one base from a far larger clone, so likely a read error. Different DNA sequences within this sample yield the same CDR3. The J gene is TRDJ1, the V gene TRDV2; 8 nucleotides match TRDD3. Per the germline V gene, CDR1 is GEAIGNYY and CDR2 is EKD. The CDR3 contains 14 residues. J was trimmed by 0 bases and V by 7 bases; bases with no gene match: 6. This CDR3 is CACEKLGDTDKLIF. The CDR3 DNA reads TGTGCCTGCGAAAAACTGGGGGACACCGATAAACTCATCTTT.

In regard to this clone: A much larger clonotype is one base distant, so this may be a read error. The chain carries TRDV2 and TRDJ3, with TRDD3 matching over 10 bases. CDR3 length: 20 amino acids. Germline CDR1 and CDR2: GEAIGNYY and EKD. The V gene end was trimmed by 2 bases and the J gene end by 1 base; junction bases not matched to a gene: 10. This CDR3 is CACDSLLGDARSWDTRQMFF. The CDR3 DNA sequence: TGTGCCTGTGACAGTTTACTGGGGGATGCGCGTTCCTGGGACACCCGACAGATGTTTTTC.